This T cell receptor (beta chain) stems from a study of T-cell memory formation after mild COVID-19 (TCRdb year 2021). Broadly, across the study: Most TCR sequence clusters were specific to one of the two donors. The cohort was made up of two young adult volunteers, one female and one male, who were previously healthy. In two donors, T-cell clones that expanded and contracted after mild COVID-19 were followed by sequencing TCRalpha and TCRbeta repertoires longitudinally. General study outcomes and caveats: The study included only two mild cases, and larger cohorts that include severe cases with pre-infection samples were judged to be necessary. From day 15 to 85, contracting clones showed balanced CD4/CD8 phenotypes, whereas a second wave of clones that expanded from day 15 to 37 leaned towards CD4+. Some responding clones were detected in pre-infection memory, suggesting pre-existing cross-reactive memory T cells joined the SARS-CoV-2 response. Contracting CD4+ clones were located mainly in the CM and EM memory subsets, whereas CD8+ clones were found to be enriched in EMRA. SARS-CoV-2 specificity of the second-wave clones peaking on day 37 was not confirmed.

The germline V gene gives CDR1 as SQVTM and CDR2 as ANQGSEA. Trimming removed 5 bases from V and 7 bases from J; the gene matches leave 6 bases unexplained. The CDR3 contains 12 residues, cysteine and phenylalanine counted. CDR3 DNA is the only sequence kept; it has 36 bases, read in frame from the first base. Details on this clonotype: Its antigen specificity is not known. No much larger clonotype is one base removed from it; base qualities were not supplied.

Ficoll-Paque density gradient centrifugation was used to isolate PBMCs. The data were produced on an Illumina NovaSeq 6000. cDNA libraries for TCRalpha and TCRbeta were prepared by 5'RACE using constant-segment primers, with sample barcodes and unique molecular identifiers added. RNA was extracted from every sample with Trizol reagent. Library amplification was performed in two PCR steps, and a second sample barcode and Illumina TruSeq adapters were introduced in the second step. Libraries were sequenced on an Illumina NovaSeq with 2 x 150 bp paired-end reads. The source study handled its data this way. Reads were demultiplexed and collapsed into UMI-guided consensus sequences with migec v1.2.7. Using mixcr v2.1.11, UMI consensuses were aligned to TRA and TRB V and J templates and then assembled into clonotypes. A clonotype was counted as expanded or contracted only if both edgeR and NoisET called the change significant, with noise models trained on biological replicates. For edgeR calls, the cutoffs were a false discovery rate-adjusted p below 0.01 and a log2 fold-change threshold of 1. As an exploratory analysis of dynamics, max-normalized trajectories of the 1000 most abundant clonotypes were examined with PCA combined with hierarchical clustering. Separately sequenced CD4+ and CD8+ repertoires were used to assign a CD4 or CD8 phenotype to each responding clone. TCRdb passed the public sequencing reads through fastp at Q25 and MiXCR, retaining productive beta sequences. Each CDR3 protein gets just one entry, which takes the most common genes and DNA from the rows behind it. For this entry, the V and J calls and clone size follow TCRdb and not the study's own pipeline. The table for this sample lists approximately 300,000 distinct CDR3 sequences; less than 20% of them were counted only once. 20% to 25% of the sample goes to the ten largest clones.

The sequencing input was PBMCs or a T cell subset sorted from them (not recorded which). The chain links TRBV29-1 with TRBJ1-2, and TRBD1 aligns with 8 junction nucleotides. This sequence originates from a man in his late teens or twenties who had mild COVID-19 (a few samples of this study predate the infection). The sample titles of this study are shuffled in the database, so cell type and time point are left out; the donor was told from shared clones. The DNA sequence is TGCAGCGTTTCCGAGACAGGGGTTGGCTACACCTTC. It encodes CSVSETGVGYTF.